This TCR beta chain was sequenced for a study of shared clonotypes between healthy human individuals. About the research overall: Per donor, three plates held CD4 naive cells, three held CD4 memory, two held CD8 naive and one held CD8 memory.

Naive-designated CD8 cells lacked CD45RO, were positively enriched for CCR7, and omitted terminally differentiated effector memory CD45RA+ cells. Concerning this clone: Its antigen remains unidentified.

Study outcomes and limitations: Read depth was anticipated to influence clonotype sharing among donors. Rarefaction curves obtained for sorted subsets showed sequencing incomplete despite large depth. Compared with clonotypes that all four donors shared, non-shared clonotypes had lower generation probabilities.

Profiling relied on immunoSEQ multiplex PCR, and the TCRdb table lists in-frame clones only, not all of them. The sample holds some 2,100,000 clones, about 93% seen once. The sample comprised naive CD8+ T cells from PBMCs. The TCR originated in a man younger than 30 in good health. Some clones in this sample may be carry-over from other donors' samples.

CDR3 nucleotides: TGTGCCAGCAGTTTATTGGGGGTAGGGGCTGAAGCTTTCTTT. The encoded protein is CASSLLGVGAEAFF. This chain uses TRBV27 with TRBJ1-1; maybe TRBD1 (5 bases). Trimming took off 1 base at V and 6 bases at J, with 12 bases between the two ends. Germline CDR1 MNHEY, CDR2 SMNVEV (reference sequence). The CDR3 sequence is 14 residues long.